Following are 31 T cell receptor beta chains from one sample sequenced in a study of blood T cell repertoires in COVID-19. The assay was immunoSEQ multiplex PCR, and TCRdb's table has in-frame clones only and misses some. The data show approximately 260,000 clones, 75% to 95% seen once. The material sequenced was PBMCs or T cells enriched from blood (not recorded which). Every receptor here comes from a woman aged 18-29 years who had recovered from COVID-19.

The chain uses TRBV27 and TRBJ1-5; D remains unclear. The V gene lost 2 bases and the J gene lost 6 bases, with 20 bases spanning the gap. This CDR3 spans 17 amino acids. Germline V gene sequence: CDR1 MNHEY, CDR2 SMNVEV (reference sequence). CDR3 sequence: CASSLLMVVPGGQPQHF. The CDR3 DNA reads as TGTGCCAGCAGTTTACTGATGGTTGTACCAGGAGGTCAGCCCCAGCATTTT.

The chain joins TRBV4-2 to TRBJ1-1; D is unclear. Germline V CDR1 and CDR2: LGHNA, YNFKEQ. V lost 2 bases and J 0 bases, leaving 7 bases between the germline ends. The CDR3 is 14 amino acids. The CDR3 region is CASSQRGMNTEAFF. Written as DNA, the CDR3 is TGTGCCAGCAGCCAACGAGGTATGAACACTGAAGCTTTCTTT.

The V call is TRBV28, the J call TRBJ1-2; possible D gene TRBD1, 6 bases. This CDR3 is 15 amino acids long. Looked up from germline, CDR1 is MDHEN and CDR2 is SYDVKM. The V end was cut by 5 bases, the J end by 6 bases, with 19 bases between. The CDR3 here is CASSPRTVRIHGYTF. Here the CDR3 DNA reads TGTGCCAGCAGTCCCCGGACAGTCCGGATCCATGGCTACACCTTC.

The V gene is TRBV4-2, the J gene TRBJ1-3, with a possible D match to TRBD1 (6 bases). Trimming removed 2 bases from V and 2 bases from J, with 13 bases in between. CDR1 and CDR2 (germline): LGHNA, YNFKEQ. This CDR3 region has 16 residues. The CDR3 region has the DNA TGTGCCAGCAGCCAACAAGAACAGGGTGCTGGAAACACCATATATTTT. Its protein is CASSQQEQGAGNTIYF.

The V call is TRBV7-2, the J call TRBJ1-2, with TRBD1 as a possible D gene (5 bases). This CDR3 comprises 15 residues. The V end was cut by 5 bases, the J end by 4 bases, with 17 bases between. CDR1 and CDR2 (germline): SGHTA, FQGNSA. The CDR3 DNA follows: TGTGCCAGCAGCCCAAGTCGCGGGGGATCCTATGGCTACACCTTC. Encoded protein: CASSPSRGGSYGYTF.

The chain couples TRBV11-2 to TRBJ2-2; D remains ambiguous. Germline V gene sequence: CDR1 SGHAT, CDR2 FQNNGV. This CDR3 comprises 14 residues. The ends were cut back, 2 bases at V and 3 bases at J, with 7 bases in the middle. CDR3 amino acids: CASSLNRDTGELFF. The CDR3 DNA reads TGTGCCAGCAGCTTAAATCGGGACACCGGGGAGCTGTTTTTT. Based on the CDR3 plus reference TRBV11-2 and TRBJ2-2, the full variable domain is EAGVAQSPRYKIIEKRQSVAFWCNPISGHATLYWYQQILGQGPKLLIQFQNNGVVDDSQLPKDRFSAERLKGVDSTLKIQPAKLEDSAVYLCASSLNRDTGELFFGEGSRLTVL.

The J gene is TRBJ1-5, the V gene TRBV19; TRBD1 might be the D (5 bases). The CDR3 is 16 residues long. The germline CDR1 and CDR2 sequences are LNHDA and SQIVND (reference sequence). V shed 3 bases and J shed 1 base, with 13 bases lying between them. The CDR3 nucleotides read TGTGCCAGTAGTATGGTACAGGCGAGAAGCAATCAGCCCCAGCATTTT. Protein product: CASSMVQARSNQPQHF.

This chain joins TRBV3-1 (or the pseudogene TRBV3-2) and TRBJ2-1; tentatively, D is TRBD2 (5 bases). This CDR3 is 11 amino acids long. The germline V gene has CDR1 LGHDT and CDR2 YNNKEL (reference sequence). V was shortened by 6 bases and J by 6 bases, with 6 bases between the two germline ends. CDR3 sequence reads: CASRLANEQFF. CDR3 DNA sequence: TGTGCCAGCAGGCTAGCCAATGAGCAGTTCTTC.

The chain carries TRBV3-1 (or the pseudogene TRBV3-2) and TRBJ1-6; D is ambiguous. Germline values: CDR1 LGHDT, CDR2 YNNKEL (reference sequence). The CDR3 runs 14 residues. Trimming stripped 5 bases from V and 1 base from J, with 6 bases between. This CDR3 reads CASSGRSYNSPLHF. For the CDR3, the DNA is TGTGCCAGCAGCGGGAGGTCCTATAATTCACCCCTCCACTTT.

The chain couples TRBV18 to TRBJ2-7, with D hard to call. Trimming pared 0 bases from V and 2 bases from J, leaving 14 bases between. Germline V CDR1 and CDR2: KGHSH, LQKENI. The CDR3 sequence is 16 residues long. CDR3 in amino acids: CASSPPSAAPAYEQYF. The CDR3 DNA sequence: TGTGCCAGCTCACCACCGTCTGCTGCACCGGCCTACGAGCAGTACTTC.

The chain joins TRBV15 to TRBJ1-2; TRBD1 matches 9 bases. V lost 1 base to trimming and J lost 7 bases; unmatched junction nucleotides: 1. Germline V gives CDR1 LNHNV, CDR2 YYDKDF (reference sequence). The length of the CDR3 is 13 residues. The CDR3 nucleotides are TGTGCCACCAGCAGAGGGACAGGGGCTGGCTACACCTTC. Translating it yields CATSRGTGAGYTF.

This clone was seen only once. The chain employs TRBV4-1 and TRBJ2-1, with 7 bases identical to TRBD2. Trimming took 2 bases from V and 6 from J; bases not matched to a gene: 10. The CDR3 is 16 residues long. Germline values: CDR1 MGHRA, CDR2 YSYEKL. CDR3 sequence (DNA): TGCGCCAGCAGCCAATGGACTAGAAATGTCGGCAATGAGCAGTTCTTC. It translates to CASSQWTRNVGNEQFF.

The chain has TRBV2 and TRBJ1-1; 8 nucleotides align to TRBD1. This CDR3 has 13 residues. Per germline, CDR1 SNHLY and CDR2 FYNNEI. Unmatched junction bases numbered 4, after V lost 8 bases and J lost 2 bases. The CDR3 protein is CASGGQANTEAFF. For the CDR3, the DNA is TGTGCCAGCGGGGGACAGGCAAACACTGAAGCTTTCTTT.

This clone is a singleton in its sample. The V call is TRBV5-1, the J call TRBJ2-3, with a weak D call TRBD2 (5 bases). V was shortened by 2 bases and J by 4 bases, with 11 bases between the two germline ends. Germline CDR1 is SGHRS and CDR2 is YFSETQ. The length of the CDR3 is 14 residues. The DNA of the CDR3 is TGCGCCAGCAGCTTAGTTAGCGAGGCAGATACGCAGTATTTT. The encoded protein is CASSLVSEADTQYF. Full variable domain (rest looked up from reference TRBV5-1 and TRBJ2-3): KAGVTQTPRYLIKTRGQQVTLSCSPISGHRSVSWYQQTPGQGLQFLFEYFSETQRNKGNFPGRFSGRQFSNSRSEMNVSTLELGDSALYLCASSLVSEADTQYFGPGTRLTVL.

This chain uses TRBV11-2 with TRBJ1-4; perhaps TRBD1 as D (6 bases). Trimming left V 4 bases short and J 4 bases short, with 13 bases between. There are 15 residues in the CDR3. Germline CDR1 and CDR2: SGHAT and FQNNGV. CDR3 sequence (DNA): TGTGCCAGCAGCTCCGACACAGGGATTAATGAAAAACTGTTTTTT. Protein: CASSSDTGINEKLFF.

This clone was detected only a few times. The chain couples TRBV28 to TRBJ1-2; 9 bases line up with TRBD1. Germline V CDR1 and CDR2: MDHEN, SYDVKM. CDR3 length: 16 residues. The trim removed 8 bases at V and 8 bases at J, leaving 18 bases unmatched. The CDR3 is CASLNAGTGNLGGYTF. CDR3 in DNA: TGTGCCAGCTTAAATGCCGGGACAGGGAACCTAGGCGGCTACACCTTC.

This chain uses TRBV29-1 with TRBJ1-2; 10 positions agree with TRBD1. With 4 bases clipped from V and 2 bases from J, the junction kept 7 bases outside the gene matches. CDR3 length equals 15 residues. Looked up from germline, CDR1 is SQVTM and CDR2 is ANQGSEA. The CDR3 sequence is CSVVGTGDGNYGYTF. The CDR3 DNA sequence: TGCAGCGTTGTGGGGACAGGGGATGGCAACTATGGCTACACCTTC.

The chain has TRBV3-1 (or the pseudogene TRBV3-2) and TRBJ1-5; D is unclear. The germline CDR1 and CDR2 sequences are LGHDT and YNNKEL (reference sequence). The CDR3 is 14 amino acids. The V gene lost 2 bases and the J gene lost 3 bases, with 8 bases spanning the gap. CDR3 sequence reads: CASSQNPSNQPQHF. CDR3 coding DNA: TGTGCCAGCAGCCAAAATCCCTCCAATCAGCCCCAGCATTTT.

The chain links TRBV11-2 to TRBJ2-7, with D hard to call. This CDR3 has 14 amino acids. Trimming left V 1 base short and J 6 bases short, with 13 bases between. In germline, CDR1 is SGHAT, CDR2 FQNNGV. The CDR3 sequence is CASSLVYGPSEQYF. DNA for the CDR3: TGTGCCAGCAGCTTAGTTTATGGGCCTTCCGAGCAGTACTTC.

The chain combines TRBV10-3 with TRBJ2-3, with TRBD2 matching over 9 bases. J was trimmed by 5 bases and V by 2 bases; bases with no gene match: 8. Germline V gene sequence: CDR1 ENHRY, CDR2 SYGVKD. The CDR3 extends over 16 amino acids. CDR3 region: CAISEAWTSAGDTQYF. For the CDR3, the DNA is TGTGCCATCAGTGAGGCGTGGACTAGCGCGGGAGATACGCAGTATTTT.

The V gene is TRBV6-2 or TRBV6-3, the J gene TRBJ1-1; D gene unclear. The ends were cut back, 2 bases at V and 5 bases at J, with 3 bases in the middle. CDR1 is MNHEY and CDR2 is SVGEGT in the germline V gene. CDR3 length equals 11 residues. CDR3 sequence: CASSYPTEAFF. The CDR3, as DNA: TGTGCCAGCAGTTACCCTACTGAAGCTTTCTTT.

In this sample, this clone turned up a few times. The chain is built from TRBV5-1 and TRBJ1-2; D is possibly TRBD1 (5 bases). V was clipped by 4 bases and J by 4 bases, with 11 bases between them. The germline V gene encodes CDR1 SGHRS and CDR2 YFSETQ. CDR3 length: 13 amino acids. The CDR3 here is CASSPAQGYGYTF. DNA for the CDR3: TGCGCCAGCAGCCCCGCCCAGGGCTATGGCTACACCTTC.

This chain connects TRBV19 to TRBJ2-1; TRBD2 matches at 14 bases. The CDR3 covers 18 residues. Losses at the gene ends were 3 bases for V and 1 base for J; bases not matched to a gene: 5. Per the germline V gene, CDR1 is LNHDA and CDR2 is SQIVND (reference sequence). In DNA, the CDR3 is TGTGCCAGTAGTATGGGACTAGCGGGGGCCTTTTCCTACAATGAGCAGTTCTTC. Translated, it gives CASSMGLAGAFSYNEQFF.

This clone was picked up a small number of times. The V call is TRBV5-8, the J call TRBJ1-1, with D possibly being TRBD1 (6 bases). This CDR3 comprises 13 residues. From germline, CDR1 is SGHTS and CDR2 YDEGEE. The V end lost 4 bases, the J end lost 7 bases, and 14 bases lay between the germline ends. CDR3 sequence reads: CASSMVRGSEAFF. In nucleotides, the CDR3 is TGTGCCAGCAGCATGGTCAGGGGCAGTGAAGCTTTCTTT.

The V call is TRBV13, the J call TRBJ2-3; 7 bases line up with TRBD1. The germline gives CDR1 PRHDT, CDR2 FYEKMQ (reference sequence). This CDR3 is built from 15 residues. With 5 bases clipped from V and 2 bases from J, the junction kept 7 bases outside the gene matches. CDR3: CASSHRDSLTDTQYF. DNA for the CDR3: TGTGCCAGCAGCCACCGGGACAGTCTCACAGATACGCAGTATTTT.

Comment on this clone: Other nucleotide sequences from this sample produce the same CDR3. This rearrangement joins TRBV2 to TRBJ1-1; 10 bases line up with TRBD1. Trimming took 6 bases from V and 4 from J; bases not matched to a gene: 2. The length of the CDR3 is 13 residues. CDR1 is SNHLY and CDR2 is FYNNEI in the germline V gene. The CDR3: CASRGTGVTEAFF. CDR3 nucleotide sequence: TGTGCCAGCAGAGGGACAGGGGTCACTGAAGCTTTCTTT.

The rearrangement joins TRBV11-3 to TRBJ1-2; D ambiguous. Germline assignment: CDR1 SGHNT and CDR2 YENEEA. CDR3 size: 14 residues. V was clipped by 1 base and J by 4 bases, with 10 bases between them. CDR3 sequence reads: CASSLGTAAYGYTF. CDR3 DNA sequence: TGTGCCAGCAGCTTAGGGACTGCAGCCTATGGCTACACCTTC. The whole variable domain, remainder taken from reference TRBV11-3 and TRBJ1-2, is EAGVVQSPRYKIIEKKQPVAFWCNPISGHNTLYWYLQNLGQGPELLIRYENEEAVDDSQLPKDRFSAERLKGVDSTLKIQPAELGDSAVYLCASSLGTAAYGYTFGSGTRLTVV.

The rearrangement links TRBV19 to TRBJ2-7; TRBD2 might be the D (5 bases). Trimming took 1 base from V and 3 from J, leaving 13 bases between them. The CDR3 contains 15 residues. Per the germline V gene, CDR1 is LNHDA and CDR2 is SQIVND (reference sequence). The CDR3 DNA sequence: TGTGCCAGTAGTATAGCCCACGGAGGAAACTACGAGCAGTACTTC. Encoded protein: CASSIAHGGNYEQYF.

The chain couples TRBV7-8 to TRBJ2-7; 8 bases match TRBD2. Unmatched junction bases numbered 12, after V lost 0 bases and J lost 5 bases. CDR1 and CDR2 (germline): SGHVS, FQNEAQ. The CDR3 runs to 17 residues. The CDR3 here is CASSLASLGRERDEQYF. CDR3 DNA: TGTGCCAGCAGCTTAGCCTCCCTCGGGAGGGAACGGGACGAGCAGTACTTC.

V and J are TRBV19 and TRBJ2-1, with 10 bases that match TRBD2. CDR1 and CDR2 from the germline V gene are LNHDA and SQIVND (reference sequence). The CDR3 is 16 amino acids. V was pared by 7 bases and J by 0 bases, with 6 bases of the junction left unmatched. CDR3 sequence: CASMPASGSSYNEQFF. The CDR3 DNA reads TGTGCCAGTATGCCGGCTAGCGGGAGCTCCTACAATGAGCAGTTCTTC.

The chain's CDR3 is CASSLNRGGYTF. In DNA form, the CDR3 reads TGCGCCAGCAGCTTGAATAGAGGAGGCTACACCTTC. J is TRBJ1-2 and V is TRBV5-1; D gene ambiguous. The germline CDR1 and CDR2 sequences are SGHRS and YFSETQ. Between the trimmed V and J ends, which lost 1 base and 8 bases, there was a span of 9 bases. The CDR3 spans 12 residues. The complete variable domain, with remaining parts taken from reference TRBV5-1 and TRBJ1-2, reads KAGVTQTPRYLIKTRGQQVTLSCSPISGHRSVSWYQQTPGQGLQFLFEYFSETQRNKGNFPGRFSGRQFSNSRSEMNVSTLELGDSALYLCASSLNRGGYTFGSGTRLTVV.